The 20 T cell receptor beta chains given below trace back to one sample, sequenced in a study of early T cells in non-severe SARS-CoV-2 infection. TCRdb re-called the 5' RACE reads with MiXCR, one entry per CDR3 protein. The sample records about 66,000 distinct CDR3 sequences, 15% to 20% being singletons. Here the sequenced sample was whole blood, taken at baseline. Source of these receptors: an adult who was a healthcare worker with PCR-confirmed SARS-CoV-2 infection or an uninfected control (not recorded which).

The chain carries TRBV5-6 and TRBJ2-7; the D is unclear. V was cut by 0 bases and J by 4 bases, with 2 bases left in between. CDR3 length equals 11 residues. CDR1 and CDR2 from the germline V gene are SGHDT and YYEEEE. DNA of the CDR3: TGTGCCAGCAGCTTGGAATACGAGCAGTACTTC. Its translation: CASSLEYEQYF.

This clonotype was seen a few times. V usage is TRBV6-5 and J usage is TRBJ1-2; 9 nucleotides align to TRBD1. Germline CDR1 is MNHEY and CDR2 is SVGAGI. V lost 7 bases and J lost 4; bases outside the gene matches: 4. CDR3 length: 13 residues. The CDR3 sequence: CASTRDRAYGYTF. CDR3 in DNA: TGTGCCAGCACCCGGGACAGGGCCTATGGCTACACCTTC.

The chain has TRBV25-1 and TRBJ2-2; 12 bases match TRBD1. CDR3 size: 17 residues. V shed 5 bases, J shed 4 bases, and the junction held 8 bases outside the gene matches. Germline lookup yields CDR1 MGHDK and CDR2 SYGVNS. CDR3 amino acids: CASSPPPGQGATGELFF. The CDR3 region has the DNA TGTGCCAGCAGTCCCCCACCGGGACAGGGGGCCACCGGGGAGCTGTTTTTT. Looking up the rest from reference TRBV25-1 and TRBJ2-2 gives the full variable domain: EADIYQTPRYLVIGTGKKITLECSQTMGHDKMYWYQQDPGMELHLIHYSYGVNSTEKGDLSSESTVSRIRTEHFPLTLESARPSHTSQYLCASSPPPGQGATGELFFGEGSRLTVL.

V is TRBV5-1 and J is TRBJ2-6, with 10 bases that match TRBD1. CDR3 length equals 18 residues. Germline CDR1 reads SGHRS; CDR2 reads YFSETQ. J gave up 3 bases and V 0 bases, and 6 bases lay outside the gene matches. CDR3 nucleotides: TGCGCCAGCAGCTTGGCCCGGACAGGGGGTATTGGGGCCAACGTCCTGACTTTC. This codes for CASSLARTGGIGANVLTF.

V usage is TRBV11-2 and J usage is TRBJ2-7, with 10 nucleotides matching TRBD1. Per the germline V gene, CDR1 is SGHAT and CDR2 is FQNNGV. The CDR3 sequence is 13 residues long. With 5 bases clipped from V and 5 bases from J, the junction kept 3 bases outside the gene matches. CDR3 DNA sequence: TGTGCCAGCAGCAGGGACAGGGGCCACGAGCAGTACTTC. Its protein is CASSRDRGHEQYF. The full variable domain, its missing parts supplied by reference TRBV11-2 and TRBJ2-7, is EAGVAQSPRYKIIEKRQSVAFWCNPISGHATLYWYQQILGQGPKLLIQFQNNGVVDDSQLPKDRFSAERLKGVDSTLKIQPAKLEDSAVYLCASSRDRGHEQYFGPGTRLTVT.

This clonotype appeared a few times. V gene TRBV12-3 or TRBV12-4 combines with J gene TRBJ2-7; D is unresolved. The CDR3 has 11 residues. Trimming took 4 bases from V and 6 from J, leaving 7 bases between them. The CDR3: CASSSHREQYF. In DNA, the CDR3 is TGTGCCAGCAGTTCTCATCGCGAGCAGTACTTC.

The rearrangement links TRBV5-1 to TRBJ2-7; the D is unclear. Deletions cut 0 bases from V and 0 bases from J, with 13 bases between. Germline assignment: CDR1 SGHRS and CDR2 YFSETQ. The CDR3 runs 16 residues. The CDR3 sequence: CASSLGTYRSSYEQYF. The CDR3 DNA is TGCGCCAGCAGCTTGGGGACGTACCGCAGCTCCTACGAGCAGTACTTC.

The V call is TRBV20-1, the J call TRBJ1-6; a weak D match, TRBD1 (5 bases). The CDR3 runs 13 residues. The germline V and J ends were trimmed by 3 bases and 12 bases, with 15 bases remaining between them. Germline values: CDR1 DFQATT, CDR2 SNEGSKA (reference sequence). This CDR3 reads CSARDTQGGPLHF. As DNA, the CDR3 is TGCAGTGCTAGGGACACGCAAGGCGGACCCCTCCACTTT.

J is TRBJ1-4 and V is TRBV2, with D unresolved. Looked up from germline, CDR1 is SNHLY and CDR2 is FYNNEI. V was clipped by 7 bases and J by 8 bases, with 20 bases between them. The CDR3 length is 15 residues. CDR3 residues: CASNLGNPAGEKLFF. The DNA for the CDR3 is TGTGCCAGCAACCTCGGAAACCCGGCGGGGGAAAAACTGTTTTTT.

The rearrangement joins TRBV9 to TRBJ2-7; D is perhaps TRBD1 or TRBD2 (5 bases each). Trimming took off 2 bases at V and 6 bases at J, with 12 bases between the two ends. CDR1 and CDR2 from the germline V gene are SGDLS and YYNGEE. The CDR3 length is 13 residues. In DNA form, the CDR3 reads TGTGCCAGCAGCGTCGTTTCAGGGACCGAGCAGTACTTC. Translated: CASSVVSGTEQYF.

V is TRBV7-2 and J is TRBJ2-7, with D possibly matching TRBD1 (5 bases). V lost 2 bases and J 2 bases, leaving 13 bases between the germline ends. The CDR3 contains 15 residues. Germline CDR1 and CDR2: SGHTA and FQGNSA. The CDR3 coding sequence is TGTGCCAGCAGCTTAAGGTTACAGGAGACCTACGAGCAGTACTTC. As protein: CASSLRLQETYEQYF.

V is TRBV19 and J is TRBJ1-5; D call uncertain. Germline CDR1 LNHDA, CDR2 SQIVND (reference sequence). The germline V and J ends were trimmed by 5 bases and 4 bases, with 12 bases remaining between them. The CDR3 loop spans 14 amino acids. The CDR3 protein is CASSPEVLNQPQHF. CDR3 DNA: TGTGCCAGTAGTCCCGAGGTTCTAAATCAGCCCCAGCATTTT.

This chain joins TRBV28 and TRBJ2-5; 9 bases match TRBD2. The CDR3 contains 13 residues. Germline-derived CDR1 and CDR2 are MDHEN and SYDVKM. The CDR3, as DNA: TGTGCTAGCGGGAGACTAGGAAAAGAGACCCAGTACTTC. The encoded protein is CASGRLGKETQYF.

The genes are TRBV18 and TRBJ2-7; 12 bases fit TRBD2. J gave up 5 bases and V 4 bases, and 3 bases lay outside the gene matches. The germline CDR1 and CDR2 sequences are KGHSH and LQKENI. The CDR3 sequence is 14 residues long. CDR3 region: CASSQTSGSHEQYF. Written as DNA, the CDR3 is TGTGCCAGCTCACAGACTAGCGGGAGTCACGAGCAGTACTTC.

This clonotype came up a few times. This sequence joins TRBV18 and TRBJ2-5; D might be TRBD1 (5 bases). Germline CDR1 and CDR2: KGHSH and LQKENI. The length of the CDR3 is 13 residues. The V end was cut by 3 bases, the J end by 4 bases, with 9 bases between. The CDR3 region has the DNA TGTGCCAGCTCACCGGACATCGGAGAGACCCAGTACTTC. The encoded protein is CASSPDIGETQYF.

V usage is TRBV7-2 and J usage is TRBJ2-2; 11 bases line up with TRBD2. Unmatched junction bases numbered 14, after V lost 5 bases and J lost 6 bases. The CDR3 is 18 amino acids. Germline V gives CDR1 SGHTA, CDR2 FQGNSA. This chain's CDR3 is CASSRKPTSGVNAGELFF. The CDR3 DNA is TGTGCCAGCAGCCGAAAGCCGACTAGCGGGGTCAATGCCGGGGAGCTGTTTTTT.

This clonotype has more than one count but fewer than ten. The chain is built from TRBV29-1 and TRBJ1-4; the match to TRBD1 covers 7 bases. The CDR3 length is 12 residues. CDR1 and CDR2 from the germline V gene are SQVTM and ANQGSEA. V shed 4 bases and J 7 bases; nucleotides not matched to a gene: 3. For the CDR3, the DNA is TGCAGCGTTGGACAGGGACGTGAAAAACTGTTTTTT. Residues: CSVGQGREKLFF.

This chain connects TRBV6-5 to TRBJ1-2; TRBD1 matches at 8 bases. The CDR3 is made up of 14 amino acids. The germline V gene has CDR1 MNHEY and CDR2 SVGAGI. The trim removed 4 bases at V and 4 bases at J, leaving 5 bases unmatched. The CDR3 DNA is TGTGCCAGCAGTTCTGGACAGGGACGCTATGGCTACACCTTC. It specifies CASSSGQGRYGYTF.

V gene TRBV7-9 combines with J gene TRBJ1-2; possibly TRBD1 for D (6 bases). The CDR3 runs 16 residues. Trimming left V 5 bases short and J 0 bases short, with 16 bases between. Germline V gene sequence: CDR1 SEHNR, CDR2 FQNEAQ (reference sequence). The CDR3 sequence: CASSHPGDPANYGYTF. The CDR3 DNA reads as TGTGCCAGCAGCCACCCAGGGGACCCCGCTAACTATGGCTACACCTTC.

This chain connects TRBV7-9 to TRBJ2-6, with D unresolved. Trimming pared 3 bases from V and 0 bases from J, leaving 3 bases between. The CDR3 spans 14 residues. Per germline, CDR1 SEHNR and CDR2 FQNEAQ (reference sequence). As DNA, the CDR3 is TGTGCCAGCAGCTTCAACTCTGGGGCCAACGTCCTGACTTTC. Translating gives CASSFNSGANVLTF.